One sample yielded the 23 T cell receptor beta chains listed below, sequenced in a study of shared clonotypes between healthy human individuals. The protocol was immunoSEQ multiplex PCR, while the TCRdb copy is restricted to in-frame clones and leaves out a portion. Of around 95,000 clones in the sample, 67% were seen once. What was sequenced was memory CD8+ T cells sorted from blood. Subset given: CD45RO+ cells pooled with CCR7-negative TemRA cells. These receptors all stem from a man younger than 40 in good health.

This chain uses TRBV7-9 with TRBJ2-5; D possibly corresponds to TRBD1 (6 bases). Germline V gene lookup returns CDR1 SEHNR and CDR2 FQNEAQ (reference sequence). The CDR3 totals 13 residues. Trimming cost V 2 bases and J 5 bases, with 9 bases left between them. CDR3: CASSLSGVETQYF. CDR3 DNA sequence: TGTGCCAGCAGCTTATCAGGGGTCGAGACCCAGTACTTC.

As concerns this clone: The sample contains more than one DNA sequence encoding this CDR3. The V gene is TRBV29-1, the J gene TRBJ1-1, with unresolved D. CDR3 size: 13 residues. The germline V gene encodes CDR1 SQVTM and CDR2 ANQGSEA. V shed 1 base and J shed 0 bases, with 6 bases lying between them. CDR3 residues: CSVEAEMNTEAFF. The CDR3, as DNA: TGCAGCGTTGAAGCAGAGATGAACACTGAAGCTTTCTTT.

The chain couples TRBV2 to TRBJ2-3; tentatively, D is TRBD1 (5 bases). The CDR3 has 11 amino acids. Trimming cost V 7 bases and J 8 bases, with 10 bases left between them. Germline values: CDR1 SNHLY, CDR2 FYNNEI. CDR3 DNA: TGTGCCAGCATAAGGGGTGTTACGCAGTATTTT. Translated, it gives CASIRGVTQYF.

As concerns this clone: The sample has other DNA sequences that encode this CDR3 too. This rearrangement joins TRBV11-2 to TRBJ2-2; tentatively, D is TRBD1 (5 bases). The CDR3 spans 14 residues. Trimming took 5 bases from V and 1 from J, leaving 8 bases between them. CDR1 is SGHAT and CDR2 is FQNNGV in the germline V gene. The CDR3 here is CASSRRGNTGELFF. CDR3 sequence (DNA): TGTGCCAGCAGCCGTAGGGGGAACACCGGGGAGCTGTTTTTT.

The V gene is TRBV4-3, the J gene TRBJ1-5; D is unclear. In germline, CDR1 is LGHNA, CDR2 YSLEER. This CDR3 region has 15 residues. Trimming removed 2 bases from V and 0 bases from J, with 8 bases in between. CDR3 nucleotide sequence: TGCGCCAGCAGCCAAACTTTAGATAGCAATCAGCCCCAGCATTTT. It yields the protein CASSQTLDSNQPQHF.

The chain recombines TRBV7-8 with TRBJ2-7; D gene unclear. Germline V gene data show CDR1 as SGHVS and CDR2 as FQNEAQ. The CDR3 has 12 amino acids. Trimming removed 1 base from V and 6 bases from J, with 7 bases in between. Here the CDR3 DNA reads TGTGCCAGCAGCTTAGGTGGTGGCGAGCAGTACTTC. The encoded protein is CASSLGGGEQYF.

This chain uses TRBV4-1 with TRBJ1-4; D ambiguous. V lost 0 bases and J 7 bases, leaving 15 bases between the germline ends. CDR1 and CDR2 (germline): MGHRA, YSYEKL. The length of the CDR3 is 16 residues. The CDR3 protein is CASSQDRGGLGEKLFF. The CDR3 nucleotides are TGCGCCAGCAGCCAAGATCGTGGAGGGCTTGGTGAAAAACTGTTTTTT.

This rearrangement joins TRBV6-1 to TRBJ1-5; D gene ambiguous. The length of the CDR3 is 12 residues. The V and J ends lost 10 bases and 0 bases respectively, with 7 bases between them. Germline CDR1 is MNHNS and CDR2 is SASEGT. The CDR3 protein is CATGNSNQPQHF. For the CDR3, the DNA is TGTGCCACAGGAAATAGCAATCAGCCCCAGCATTTT.

The rearrangement joins TRBV4-3 to TRBJ1-1; a weak D match, TRBD1 (5 bases). V shed 0 bases and J shed 8 bases, with 13 bases lying between them. The length of the CDR3 is 14 residues. The germline V gene encodes CDR1 LGHNA and CDR2 YSLEER. In DNA, the CDR3 is TGCGCCAGCAGCCAAGATGGGACCGCCACCGAAGCTTTCTTT. Protein sequence: CASSQDGTATEAFF.

The J gene is TRBJ2-7, the V gene TRBV7-9, with 9 bases fitting TRBD1. The CDR3 contains 14 residues. CDR1 and CDR2 (germline): SEHNR, FQNEAQ (reference sequence). V trimming: 2 bases; J trimming: 3 bases; junction bases outside the gene matches: 2. The CDR3 nucleotides read TGTGCCAGCAGCTTATCGGGACAGGGCTACGAGCAGTACTTC. Protein: CASSLSGQGYEQYF. The full variable domain, rest sourced from reference TRBV7-9 and TRBJ2-7, is DTGVSQNPRHKITKRGQNVTFRCDPISEHNRLYWYRQTLGQGPEFLTYFQNEAQLEKSRLLSDRFSAERPKGSFSTLEIQRTEQGDSAMYLCASSLSGQGYEQYFGPGTRLTVT.

This rearrangement joins TRBV28 to TRBJ1-5; TRBD1 might be the D (6 bases). The CDR3 has 15 residues. V was pared by 6 bases and J by 7 bases, with 19 bases between. In germline, CDR1 is MDHEN, CDR2 SYDVKM. The CDR3 spells CASSTLSGDIQPQHF. CDR3 DNA: TGTGCCAGCAGCACCCTATCCGGGGACATCCAGCCCCAGCATTTT.

The rearrangement uses TRBV5-5 and TRBJ2-1; D gene ambiguous. Germline V CDR1 and CDR2: SGHKS, YYEKEE (reference sequence). There are 16 residues in the CDR3. V lost 4 bases to trimming and J lost 0 bases, with 14 bases between them. CDR3 residues: CASSKTVVNSYNEQFF. The CDR3 bases are TGTGCCAGCAGCAAAACGGTGGTAAACTCCTACAATGAGCAGTTCTTC.

The gene calls are TRBV4-3 and TRBJ2-2; D not resolved. This CDR3 has 16 amino acids. Germline-derived CDR1 and CDR2 are LGHNA and YSLEER. V shed 0 bases and J shed 7 bases, with 15 bases lying between them. This CDR3 reads CASSQDGVGSIGELFF. For the CDR3, the DNA is TGCGCCAGCAGCCAAGATGGGGTAGGAAGTATCGGGGAGCTGTTTTTT.

This chain connects TRBV29-1 to TRBJ2-2; weak D call: TRBD1 (5 bases). Germline loops: CDR1 SQVTM, CDR2 ANQGSEA. V shed 6 bases and J shed 4 bases, with 15 bases lying between them. CDR3 length: 14 amino acids. The CDR3 nucleotides are TGCAGCGTCGTCAGGGCTGTAGGCACCGGGGAGCTGTTTTTT. It specifies CSVVRAVGTGELFF.

The chain couples TRBV2 to TRBJ2-3, with unresolved D. Per the germline V gene, CDR1 is SNHLY and CDR2 is FYNNEI. V lost 0 bases and J 1 base, leaving 8 bases between the germline ends. The CDR3 has 15 residues. CDR3 sequence (DNA): TGTGCCAGCAGTGAAGCGCTGTCAGGCACAGATACGCAGTATTTT. Residues: CASSEALSGTDTQYF.

This clone was found a few times. The chain uses TRBV28 and TRBJ2-1; 9 bases line up with TRBD2. V shed 0 bases, J shed 9 bases, and the junction held 12 bases outside the gene matches. Germline CDR1 is MDHEN and CDR2 is SYDVKM. This CDR3 comprises 17 residues. The CDR3 here is CASSLWELAGGPGEQFF. The CDR3 DNA reads TGTGCCAGCAGTTTATGGGAGCTCGCGGGAGGGCCGGGTGAGCAGTTCTTC. Drawing the rest from reference TRBV28 and TRBJ2-1, the complete variable domain is DVKVTQSSRYLVKRTGEKVFLECVQDMDHENMFWYRQDPGLGLRLIYFSYDVKMKEKGDIPEGYSVSREKKERFSLILESASTNQTSMYLCASSLWELAGGPGEQFFGPGTRLTVL.

The chain is built from TRBV5-4 and TRBJ2-7; 7 positions match TRBD1. Germline V gene sequence: CDR1 SGHNT, CDR2 YYREEE (reference sequence). Losses at the gene ends were 9 bases for V and 4 bases for J; bases not matched to a gene: 7. The CDR3 loop spans 12 amino acids. CDR3 region: CATGGLGYEQYF. CDR3 DNA: TGTGCCACAGGGGGTTTAGGGTACGAGCAGTACTTC. Using reference TRBV5-4 and TRBJ2-7 for the parts outside the CDR3, the full variable domain is ETGVTQSPTHLIKTRGQQVTLRCSSQSGHNTVSWYQQALGQGPQFIFQYYREEENGRGNFPPRFSGLQFPNYSSELNVNALELDDSALYLCATGGLGYEQYFGPGTRLTVT.

The V call is TRBV9, the J call TRBJ2-7, with 8 nucleotides matching TRBD1. Germline CDR1 is SGDLS and CDR2 is YYNGEE. The CDR3 has 17 residues. V gave up 4 bases and J gave up 2 bases; unmatched junction bases: 14. The CDR3 DNA is TGTGCCAGCAGCCCACCCAAATCCGGACAGGGTGCCTACGAGCAGTACTTC. Its protein product is CASSPPKSGQGAYEQYF.

This rearrangement joins TRBV19 to TRBJ2-2; perhaps TRBD2 as D (6 bases). V gave up 6 bases and J gave up 6 bases, with 29 bases separating them. The germline CDR1 and CDR2 sequences are LNHDA and SQIVND (reference sequence). The CDR3 is 19 residues long. The CDR3 reads CASSIDRVIFSGFSGELFF. CDR3 DNA: TGTGCCAGTAGCATCGATAGGGTGATTTTTAGCGGTTTTTCCGGGGAGCTGTTTTTT.

V usage is TRBV28 and J usage is TRBJ2-7, with 9 nucleotides matching TRBD2. The germline V gene has CDR1 MDHEN and CDR2 SYDVKM. This CDR3 is 16 amino acids long. Unmatched junction bases numbered 5, after V lost 2 bases and J lost 0 bases. The CDR3 reads CASSLTSGPSSYEQYF. The CDR3 region has the DNA TGTGCCAGCAGTTTAACTAGCGGGCCTAGCTCCTACGAGCAGTACTTC.

Many counts were recorded for this clone. This sample includes further DNA sequences coding for the same CDR3. The chain recombines TRBV6-1 with TRBJ2-7; TRBD1 aligns across 9 bases. The CDR3 consists of 14 residues. Germline V lookup: CDR1 MNHNS, CDR2 SASEGT. Trimming removed 6 bases from V and 2 bases from J; junction bases left unmatched: 5. The CDR3 coding sequence is TGTGCCAGCAGCGACAGGGGGGGCCCCTACGAGCAGTACTTC. This codes for CASSDRGGPYEQYF.

This clone occurred a few times. The genes are TRBV7-9 and TRBJ2-7; 13 bases agree with TRBD2. V was clipped by 4 bases and J by 4 bases; unmatched bases: 10. The CDR3 is 17 amino acids. The V gene's germline CDR1 is SEHNR and CDR2 FQNEAQ (reference sequence). The CDR3: CASSSGLAGVSRYEQYF. The CDR3 DNA reads as TGTGCCAGCAGCTCAGGACTAGCGGGAGTTTCGCGGTACGAGCAGTACTTC.

This sequence joins TRBV10-3 and TRBJ2-7; D tentatively reads TRBD1 or TRBD2 (6 bases each). The V gene's germline CDR1 is ENHRY and CDR2 SYGVKD. The length of the CDR3 is 13 residues. Trimming removed 8 bases at V and 0 bases at J, with 11 bases between. The CDR3 region has the DNA TGTGCCATCGGAAGGGGGGACTCCTACGAGCAGTACTTC. Protein product: CAIGRGDSYEQYF.